This T cell receptor (beta chain) is drawn from a study of T-cell memory formation after mild COVID-19 (dated by TCRdb to 2020 to 2022). Regarding the research as a whole: TCR sequence clusters from the two donors were found to be largely donor specific. Longitudinal TCRalpha and TCRbeta repertoire sequencing tracked T-cell clones expanding and contracting after mild COVID-19 in two donors. The cohort was made up of two young adult volunteers, one female and one male, who were previously healthy.

Ficoll-Paque density gradient centrifugation was used to isolate PBMCs. This clonotype came up a few times. Its antigen target is currently unknown. Nothing much larger sits one base from this clone, and base qualities are not available. Sequencing took place on an Illumina NovaSeq 6000. TCRalpha and TCRbeta cDNA libraries were constructed by 5'RACE with constant-segment primers, with sample barcodes and unique molecular identifiers being introduced. RNA was extracted from every sample with Trizol reagent. Libraries were amplified in two PCR steps, with a second sample barcode and Illumina TruSeq adapters added in the second step. Sequencing of the libraries was done on an Illumina NovaSeq, producing 2 x 150 bp paired-end reads. The authors' analysis ran thus. With migec v1.2.7, reads were demultiplexed and then collapsed into UMI-guided consensus sequences. With mixcr v2.1.11, UMI consensuses were aligned to TRA and TRB V and J templates and assembled into clonotypes. A clonotype was counted as expanded or contracted only when both edgeR and NoisET called the clonotype significant, with the noise models trained on biological replicates. edgeR calls used a false discovery rate-adjusted p below 0.01 and a log2 fold-change threshold of 1. As an exploratory analysis of dynamics, max-normalized trajectories of the 1000 most abundant clonotypes were examined with PCA combined with hierarchical clustering. Each responding clone was given a CD4 or CD8 phenotype based on the CD4+ and CD8+ repertoires, which had been sequenced separately. TCRdb redid the processing of the public reads, applying fastp at Q25 and MiXCR, and retained in-frame beta chains. Merged by CDR3 protein, the rows form single entries marked with the most common genes and DNA. The V and J calls here are based on TCRdb, not the publication. The sample table holds fewer than 400,000 distinct CDR3 sequences, of which 16% were seen once. Around a fifth of the sample is taken by the ten largest.

What the study reported, not specific to this receptor: Clones contracting from day 15 to 85 had balanced CD4/CD8 phenotypes, while a second wave expanding from day 15 to 37 was biased towards CD4+. Only a couple of mild cases were covered by the study, and larger cohorts that include severe cases with pre-infection samples were considered necessary. Contracting CD4+ clones were located mainly in the CM and EM memory subsets, whereas CD8+ clones were found to be enriched in EMRA. SARS-CoV-2 specificity was not confirmed for the second-wave clones peaking on day 37. Some responding clones were detected in pre-infection memory, which suggested that pre-existing cross-reactive memory T cells had joined the SARS-CoV-2 response.

Sequences MNHEY (CDR1) and SVGAGI (CDR2) are obtained from the germline V gene. V sheds 6 bases and J sheds 7 bases, leaving 16 bases between their ends. From its cysteine to its phenylalanine, the CDR3 spans 15 amino acids. The entry retains the CDR3 DNA only, 45 bases that are in frame from base 1. This chain joins TRBV6-5 to TRBJ1-6; D gene: possibly TRBD1, on 5 matching bases. What was sequenced was PBMCs or a T cell subset sorted from them (not recorded which). This receptor was identified in a man younger than 35 who had mild COVID-19 (a few samples of this study predate the infection). The sample titles of this study are shuffled in the database, so cell type and time point are left out; the donor was told from shared clones. The CDR3: CASSRKQGPNSPLHF. The nucleotides are TGTGCCAGCAGCAGAAAGCAGGGTCCCAATTCACCCCTCCACTTT.